Listed here are 15 T cell receptor beta chains from one sample, sequenced in a study of T-cell memory formation after mild COVID-19. MiXCR, applied by TCRdb to the 5' RACE reads, yields one record per CDR3 protein. The sample includes around 430,000 distinct CDR3 sequences, about a sixth of them seen just once. The sequenced sample was PBMCs or a T cell subset sorted from them (not recorded which). Receptors were obtained from a man aged 18-30 years who had mild COVID-19 (a few samples of this study predate the infection). Cell type and time point are not known.

The chain combines TRBV5-1 with TRBJ2-5; 8 bases line up with TRBD2. V trimming: 6 bases; J trimming: 5 bases; junction bases outside the gene matches: 12. The germline gives CDR1 SGHRS, CDR2 YFSETQ. The CDR3 has 15 residues. CDR3 in DNA: TGCGCCAGCAAATTATCCGGGACTAGGTTGGAGACCCAGTACTTC. This encodes CASKLSGTRLETQYF.

The chain has TRBV4-1 and TRBJ1-6, with TRBD1 as a possible D gene (5 bases). V was cut by 1 base and J by 10 bases, with 17 bases left in between. CDR1 MGHRA and CDR2 YSYEKL come from the germline V gene. There are 16 residues in the CDR3. The CDR3 sequence: CASSQVFAGRVSPLHF. CDR3 bases: TGCGCCAGCAGCCAAGTATTCGCGGGCAGGGTATCACCCCTCCACTTT.

This clonotype has only a few counts. This sequence joins TRBV5-1 and TRBJ1-5, with D maybe TRBD1 (6 bases). This CDR3 is built from 16 residues. Germline lookup yields CDR1 SGHRS and CDR2 YFSETQ. Deletions cut 2 bases from V and 3 bases from J, with 15 bases between. The DNA of the CDR3 is TGCGCCAGCAGCTTCGGGACACTCTCCGACAATCAGCCCCAGCATTTT. Its protein product is CASSFGTLSDNQPQHF. The entire variable domain, with the rest obtained from reference TRBV5-1 and TRBJ1-5, is as follows: KAGVTQTPRYLIKTRGQQVTLSCSPISGHRSVSWYQQTPGQGLQFLFEYFSETQRNKGNFPGRFSGRQFSNSRSEMNVSTLELGDSALYLCASSFGTLSDNQPQHFGDGTRLSIL.

This clonotype was observed a few times. CDR3 coding DNA: TGTGCCAGCAGCTTACAGGGGGGGTGGGCAGACGGGACCCAGTACTTC. Translation: CASSLQGGWADGTQYF. The chain couples TRBV7-8 to TRBJ2-5; D might be TRBD1 or TRBD2, each matching 7 bases. CDR1 is SGHVS, CDR2 FQNEAQ, per germline. The CDR3 consists of 16 residues. Trimming took off 2 bases at V and 7 bases at J, with 20 bases between the two ends. Drawing the rest from reference TRBV7-8 and TRBJ2-5, the complete variable domain is GAGVSQSPRYKVAKRGQDVALRCDPISGHVSLFWYQQALGQGPEFLTYFQNEAQLDKSGLPSDRFFAERPEGSVSTLKIQRTQQEDSAVYLCASSLQGGWADGTQYFGPGTRLLVL.

The V call is TRBV7-2, the J call TRBJ1-3, with TRBD1 matching over 8 bases. This CDR3 comprises 14 residues. Germline-derived CDR1 and CDR2 are SGHTA and FQGNSA. V lost 7 bases and J lost 7; bases outside the gene matches: 9. CDR3 nucleotides: TGTGCCAGCACCTCAGGGGGCCTGGGGAACACCATATATTTT. Translating gives CASTSGGLGNTIYF.

This chain links TRBV7-9 with TRBJ2-1; 8 positions agree with TRBD1. V dropped 3 bases and J dropped 8; count of bases not matched to a gene: 9. Germline values: CDR1 SEHNR, CDR2 FQNEAQ (reference sequence). This CDR3 spans 15 amino acids. CDR3 nucleotide sequence: TGTGCCAGCAGCTTCCAGGGGGCGTTTAGCGATGAGCAGTTCTTC. Amino acid sequence: CASSFQGAFSDEQFF.

This clonotype was detected a few times. The gene calls are TRBV9 and TRBJ2-5, with TRBD2 identical over 8 bases. The V segment lost 3 bases and the J segment 5 bases; nucleotides outside the gene matches: 9. CDR3 length: 15 residues. Germline V gives CDR1 SGDLS, CDR2 YYNGEE. CDR3 loop: CASSAGAGDLETQYF. CDR3 bases: TGTGCCAGCAGCGCGGGAGCGGGGGATCTGGAGACCCAGTACTTC.

This clonotype has a handful of counts. The chain links TRBV5-1 to TRBJ2-3, with 8 bases fitting TRBD1. V shed 2 bases, J shed 6 bases, and the junction held 5 bases outside the gene matches. Germline CDR1 and CDR2: SGHRS and YFSETQ. The CDR3 contains 14 residues. CDR3 loop: CASSLLTGADTQYF. DNA for the CDR3: TGCGCCAGCAGCTTATTGACAGGGGCTGATACGCAGTATTTT.

This clonotype was counted only a few times. V and J are TRBV5-6 and TRBJ1-5, with D unclear. The length of the CDR3 is 13 residues. V was trimmed by 2 bases and J by 3 bases, leaving 6 bases between them. CDR1 and CDR2 (germline): SGHDT, YYEEEE. DNA for the CDR3: TGTGCCAGCAGCTTACAAGACAATCAGCCCCAGCATTTT. Its protein is CASSLQDNQPQHF. Complete variable domain (other parts from reference TRBV5-6 and TRBJ1-5): DAGVTQSPTHLIKTRGQQVTLRCSPKSGHDTVSWYQQALGQGPQFIFQYYEEEERQRGNFPDRFSGHQFPNYSSELNVNALLLGDSALYLCASSLQDNQPQHFGDGTRLSIL.

This clonotype was found a few times. V gene TRBV7-3 combines with J gene TRBJ2-1, with TRBD1 matching 10 bases. The V gene's germline CDR1 is SGHTA and CDR2 FQGTGA. Trimming cost V 4 bases and J 8 bases; bases outside gene matches: 8. The length of the CDR3 is 15 residues. The CDR3 is CASSSTGTGDHEQFF. As DNA, the CDR3 is TGTGCCAGCAGCTCTACCGGGACAGGGGACCATGAGCAGTTCTTC. Full variable domain (missing parts from reference TRBV7-3 and TRBJ2-1): GAGVSQTPSNKVTEKGKYVELRCDPISGHTALYWYRQSLGQGPEFLIYFQGTGAADDSGLPNDRFFAVRPEGSVSTLKIQRTERGDSAVYLCASSSTGTGDHEQFFGPGTRLTVL.

The gene calls are TRBV24-1 and TRBJ1-5; TRBD1 matches 9 bases. CDR1 KGHDR and CDR2 SFDVKD come from the germline V gene. The length of the CDR3 is 16 residues. V lost 5 bases and J lost 2; bases outside the gene matches: 6. CDR3 coding DNA: TGTGCCACCAGTGGAAAGGGACAGGGCGGCAATCAGCCCCAGCATTTT. This codes for CATSGKGQGGNQPQHF.

This clonotype was found a few times. This chain joins TRBV6-5 and TRBJ1-1; a possible D gene is TRBD1 (6 bases). V was clipped by 5 bases and J by 2 bases, with 15 bases between them. CDR1 MNHEY and CDR2 SVGAGI come from the germline V gene. The CDR3 runs 15 residues. CDR3 sequence reads: CASSGFRGVNTEAFF. In DNA form, the CDR3 reads TGTGCCAGCAGTGGCTTCAGGGGCGTTAACACTGAAGCTTTCTTT.

The chain joins TRBV5-1 to TRBJ1-2; D unresolved. The germline CDR1 and CDR2 sequences are SGHRS and YFSETQ. This CDR3 spans 14 amino acids. Trimming shortened V by 4 bases and J by 8 bases, and 18 bases separated the two germline ends. The CDR3 DNA sequence: TGCGCCAGCAGCCTTGCAAACCTCCGGGAGGGCTACACCTTC. Its protein product is CASSLANLREGYTF. The complete variable domain, with remaining parts taken from reference TRBV5-1 and TRBJ1-2, reads KAGVTQTPRYLIKTRGQQVTLSCSPISGHRSVSWYQQTPGQGLQFLFEYFSETQRNKGNFPGRFSGRQFSNSRSEMNVSTLELGDSALYLCASSLANLREGYTFGSGTRLTVV.

This clonotype was seen a handful of times. The J gene is TRBJ2-3, the V gene TRBV27; D possibly corresponds to TRBD2 (5 bases). Germline CDR1 reads MNHEY; CDR2 reads SMNVEV (reference sequence). The V gene lost 3 bases and the J gene lost 5 bases, with 21 bases spanning the gap. The CDR3 contains 17 residues. The CDR3 loop reads CASSFLRTSTDRDTQYF. The CDR3 nucleotides read TGTGCCAGCAGTTTCCTTAGAACTAGTACGGACCGAGATACGCAGTATTTT.

This sequence joins TRBV7-2 and TRBJ2-1; 8 nucleotides agree with TRBD1. V gave up 2 bases and J gave up 9 bases; unmatched junction bases: 9. Germline V lookup: CDR1 SGHTA, CDR2 FQGNSA. The CDR3 extends over 15 amino acids. The CDR3 here is CASSLQGAISGEQFF. The DNA of the CDR3 is TGTGCCAGCAGCTTACAGGGGGCGATCTCTGGTGAGCAGTTCTTC.